This TCR beta chain was documented in a study of T-cell memory formation after mild COVID-19. Whole-study context: Largely donor-specific TCR clusters were found.

Study conclusions and caveats: CD4+ contracting clones were mainly CM and EM; CD8+ ones, EMRA. Balance between CD4 and CD8 was seen in clones contracting day 15 to 85, and a CD4+ lean was seen in later expanders. Researchers found some responding clones in pre-infection memory, a sign that cross-reactive memory joined.

The CDR3 totals 17 residues. Germline trimming cut 4 bases from V and 4 bases from J; bases unmatched to any gene: 14. CDR1 SGHRS and CDR2 YFSETQ come from the germline V gene. TCRdb reprocessed the 5' RACE reads via MiXCR and lists one record per CDR3 protein. The repertoire includes around 340,000 distinct CDR3 sequences, approximately 15% of them detected once, and less than 25% sits in the top ten. The table lists this clonotype with a few counts. Its antigen is undetermined. This TCR came from a man aged 18 to 29 who had mild COVID-19 (a few samples of this study predate the infection). Cell type and time point are not known. The chain couples TRBV5-1 to TRBJ2-7; 10 nucleotides match TRBD2. The material sequenced was PBMCs or a T cell subset sorted from them (not recorded which). CDR3 sequence reads: CASSGTVLSSGGYEQYF. The CDR3 bases are TGCGCCAGCAGCGGGACCGTACTCTCTAGCGGGGGATACGAGCAGTACTTC.